This paragraph reports one T cell receptor beta chain. The data are from a study of blood T cell repertoires in COVID-19. In the study overall: Acute-phase and convalescent COVID-19 samples originated in the United States, Italy and Spain.

CDR1 is LGHNA and CDR2 is YNFKEQ in the germline V gene. Trimming removed 4 bases from V and 3 bases from J; junction bases left unmatched: 9. CDR3 size: 16 residues. Assay: immunoSEQ multiplex PCR; the TCRdb copy retains only in-frame clones and omits some. The sample includes roughly 190,000 clones, 70% to 90% of them seen just once. The TCR was taken from a woman between 35 and 50 years old who had recovered from COVID-19. V usage is TRBV4-2 and J usage is TRBJ2-1; 7 bases are shared with TRBD2. The sample consisted of peripheral blood. In DNA form, the CDR3 reads TGTGCCAGCAGCCGGTTAAAAGGCGGGGGCTACAATGAGCAGTTCTTC. This translates into CASSRLKGGGYNEQFF.